Presented here are 7 T cell receptor beta chains from one specimen sequenced in a study of T cells in Graves' hyperthyroidism and ophthalmopathy. Amplified regions were TCR beta CDR3 sequences from RNA transcripts. The HTBI primer set was used in a first-round RT-PCR of the TCR CDR3. TCRdb recomputed calls from the multiplex PCR reads with MiXCR, one row per CDR3 protein. The sample consists of 480,000 or so distinct CDR3 sequences, roughly 14% of them appearing once. Sequences were obtained from blood. The receptors originated from a woman aged 18-35 years with Graves' hyperthyroidism.

This clonotype was observed a few times. This chain links TRBV5-1 with TRBJ2-1; a possible D gene is TRBD2 (5 bases). Germline loops: CDR1 SGHRS, CDR2 YFSETQ. V gave up 0 bases and J gave up 8 bases, with 9 bases separating them. CDR3 length: 13 amino acids. The CDR3 region has the DNA TGCGCCAGCAGCTTGGCTAGCTTGGATGAGCAGTTCTTC. It translates to CASSLASLDEQFF.

This clonotype has ten or more counts. The chain uses TRBV29-1 and TRBJ2-3; TRBD1 matches 7 bases. This CDR3 region has 16 residues. After removal of 4 bases from V and 0 bases from J, the junction contained 10 bases not matched to a gene. Germline V gene data show CDR1 as SQVTM and CDR2 as ANQGSEA. CDR3 sequence reads: CSVVEGARWSTDTQYF. Written as DNA, the CDR3 is TGCAGCGTTGTCGAGGGGGCGAGATGGAGCACAGATACGCAGTATTTT.

This clonotype came up many times. The rearrangement joins TRBV6-1 to TRBJ1-6; 7 bases map to TRBD1. The length of the CDR3 is 16 residues. Germline V gene sequence: CDR1 MNHNS, CDR2 SASEGT. V lost 4 bases, J lost 7 bases, and 10 bases stayed unmatched. The CDR3 reads CASSGRSGTANSPLHF. CDR3 coding DNA: TGTGCCAGCAGTGGCCGCTCCGGGACAGCAAATTCACCCCTCCACTTT.

This clonotype was seen ten or more times. The chain employs TRBV3-1 and TRBJ2-3, with D possibly being TRBD2 (5 bases). The V end was cut by 1 base, the J end by 3 bases, with 14 bases between. CDR1 LGHDT and CDR2 YNNKEL come from the germline V gene (reference sequence). The CDR3 consists of 16 residues. Here the CDR3 reads CASSQAGEGGTDTQYF. The CDR3 DNA follows: TGTGCCAGCAGCCAAGCTGGTGAGGGTGGGACAGATACGCAGTATTTT.

This clonotype was counted many times. The rearrangement joins TRBV20-1 to TRBJ1-1; D gene uncertain. The germline V and J ends were trimmed by 3 bases and 1 base, with 6 bases remaining between them. The CDR3 runs to 12 residues. CDR1 DFQATT and CDR2 SNEGSKA come from the germline V gene (reference sequence). The CDR3 reads CSASSSNTEAFF. In DNA, the CDR3 is TGCAGTGCTAGTAGTTCGAACACTGAAGCTTTCTTT.

This clonotype was detected many times. This chain links TRBV30 with TRBJ1-1; tentative D call: TRBD1 (5 bases). This CDR3 spans 13 amino acids. Looked up from germline, CDR1 is GTSNPN and CDR2 is SVGIG (reference sequence). V was trimmed by 7 bases and J by 1 base, leaving 13 bases between them. The CDR3 DNA is TGTGCCTCCCGACAGACAAGGAACACTGAAGCTTTCTTT. Translation gives CASRQTRNTEAFF.

The rearrangement uses TRBV7-3 and TRBJ2-1; 16 nucleotides match TRBD2. The CDR3 has 15 residues. In germline, CDR1 is SGHTA, CDR2 FQGTGA. V trimming: 4 bases; J trimming: 10 bases; junction bases outside the gene matches: 4. CDR3 in DNA: TGTGCCAGCAGCTCGCCGGGACTAGCGGGAGGGGAGCAGTTCTTC. This codes for CASSSPGLAGGEQFF.